The rows below give T cell receptor beta chains drawn from one sample of a study of CD4 T cells in relation to SARS-CoV-2 and coronaviruses. Method: immunoSEQ multiplex PCR; TCRdb's copy keeps in-frame clones and lacks some. In the table there are around 22,000 clones, approximately 72% of which are singletons. No antigen is known for these receptors. Sequenced material: CD4+ T cells from PBMCs, cultured in vitro. All receptors derive from a human donor in good health. Both conserved end residues are part of each CDR3. Fields, in order: clone size, J gene, D gene, V gene, CDR3 protein, CDR3 DNA. The D gene is left open where the match is weak. The listing skips clone size in some rows; elsewhere it reads once, few, many or a size class.

. | TRBJ2-3 | . | TRBV19 | CASSIMGTYTDTQYF | TGTGCCAGTAGTATAATGGGTACATACACAGATACGCAGTATTTT
. | TRBJ1-4 | TRBD1 | TRBV14 | CASSQGMGQRATNEKLFF | TGTGCCAGCAGCCAAGGCATGGGACAGAGAGCAACTAATGAAAAACTGTTTTTT
few | TRBJ2-1 | TRBD2 | TRBV11-2 | CASSVAGTSGYNEQFF | TGTGCCAGCAGCGTGGCGGGGACTAGCGGCTACAATGAGCAGTTCTTC
. | TRBJ2-7 | . | TRBV7-9 | CASSVGPQPGSYEQYF | TGTGCCAGCAGCGTAGGCCCCCAACCGGGGTCCTACGAGCAGTACTTC
once | TRBJ2-1 | TRBD1 | TRBV5-1 | CASSFGDRDKDEQFF | TGCGCCAGCAGCTTCGGTGACAGGGATAAAGATGAGCAGTTCTTC
. | TRBJ2-7 | . | TRBV11-2 | CASSSQGGVYEQYF | TGTGCCAGCAGCTCCCAAGGGGGGGTCTACGAGCAGTACTTC
. | TRBJ2-1 | . | TRBV7-3 | CASSLTSVRDLGSYNEQFF | TGTGCCAGCAGCTTAACGTCGGTGAGGGATCTCGGTTCCTACAATGAGCAGTTCTTC
. | TRBJ2-1 | . | TRBV11-2 | CASSLLGGQGVQFF | TGTGCCAGCAGCTTACTGGGGGGGCAGGGTGTGCAGTTCTTC
once | TRBJ1-1 | . | TRBV2 | CASSDLGAGTEAFF | TGTGCCAGCAGTGATTTGGGGGCAGGTACTGAAGCTTTCTTT
. | TRBJ2-5 | . | TRBV5-6 | CASGAMVFGETQYF | TGTGCCAGCGGAGCAATGGTATTCGGAGAGACCCAGTACTTC
. | TRBJ2-3 | TRBD1 | TRBV6-5 | CASSSTGDSTDTQYF | TGTGCCAGCAGTTCGACAGGGGACAGCACAGATACGCAGTATTTT
. | TRBJ1-1 | . | TRBV5-5 | CASSLVEGSITEAFF | TGTGCCAGCAGCTTGGTGGAGGGCTCGATTACTGAAGCTTTCTTT
. | TRBJ2-5 | TRBD1 | TRBV5-1 | CASSLTGGQETQYF | TGCGCCAGCAGCTTGACAGGGGGACAAGAGACCCAGTACTTC
. | TRBJ1-1 | TRBD1 | TRBV28 | CASSGAGQGTDTEAFF | TGTGCCAGCAGTGGGGCAGGACAGGGCACGGACACTGAAGCTTTCTTT
. | TRBJ2-2 | . | TRBV7-2 | CASSLKSVNTGELFF | TGTGCCAGCAGCTTGAAGAGCGTAAACACCGGGGAGCTGTTTTTT
once | TRBJ2-2 | . | TRBV7-9 | CASSRLGAGTGELFF | TGTGCCAGCAGCCGTCTAGGGGCAGGTACCGGGGAGCTGTTTTTT
. | TRBJ1-2 | . | TRBV6-5 | CASSLREGDGYTF | TGTGCCAGCAGTCTCCGCGAGGGGGACGGCTACACCTTC
. | TRBJ2-1 | . | TRBV19 | CASRLYGQRGNNEQFF | TGTGCCAGTAGGTTATATGGACAGCGGGGAAACAATGAGCAGTTCTTC
. | TRBJ2-2 | . | TRBV27 | CASSLGNTGELFF | TGTGCCAGCAGTTTAGGGAACACCGGGGAGCTGTTTTTT
few | TRBJ1-1 | . | TRBV9 | CASSGTKTLTMTEAFF | TGTGCCAGCAGCGGGACAAAGACATTAACTATGACTGAAGCTTTCTTT
once | TRBJ2-1 | . | TRBV21-1 | CASSSYNWDSTYNEQFF | TGTGCCAGCAGCAGTTATAATTGGGACTCTACCTACAATGAGCAGTTCTTC
. | TRBJ1-2 | . | TRBV5-4 | CASSLGQDYGYTF | TGTGCCAGCAGCTTGGGGCAGGACTATGGCTACACCTTC
. | TRBJ2-7 | TRBD1 | TRBV27 | CASSLLGTENYEQYF | TGTGCCAGCAGTTTACTAGGGACAGAGAACTACGAGCAGTACTTC
. | TRBJ1-3 | . | TRBV7-6 | CASSLTGSGNTIYF | TGTGCCAGCAGCTTGACAGGCTCCGGAAACACCATATATTTT
few | TRBJ2-2 | TRBD2 | TRBV9 | CASSPGLTPGELFF | TGTGCCAGCAGCCCGGGACTAACCCCCGGGGAGCTGTTTTTT
. | TRBJ2-7 | TRBD1 | TRBV3-1/TRBV3-2 | CASSITGGLTYEQYF | TGTGCCAGCAGCATCACAGGGGGCCTTACCTACGAGCAGTACTTC
. | TRBJ2-3 | . | TRBV20-1 | CSASTADTQYF | TGCAGTGCTAGTACCGCAGATACGCAGTATTTT
few | TRBJ2-2 | TRBD1 | TRBV3-1/TRBV3-2 | CASRGTAGGTGELFF | TGTGCCAGCAGGGGCACAGCAGGGGGAACCGGGGAGCTGTTTTTT
. | TRBJ1-4 | TRBD1 | TRBV2 | CASSVGTGDVEKLFF | TGTGCCAGCAGTGTCGGGACAGGGGACGTTGAAAAACTGTTTTTT
. | TRBJ2-7 | . | TRBV19 | CASSSDYEQYF | TGTGCCAGTAGTTCTGACTACGAGCAGTACTTC
. | TRBJ1-6 | TRBD1 | TRBV6-1 | CASSEAERTGSSPLHF | TGTGCCAGCAGTGAAGCGGAGAGGACAGGGTCGTCACCCCTCCACTTT
. | TRBJ1-5 | . | TRBV10-1 | CASSGPDRYYSNQPQHF | TGCGCCAGCAGTGGGCCCGACAGATATTATAGCAATCAGCCCCAGCATTTT
. | TRBJ1-5 | . | TRBV27 | CASTVVYGNQPQHF | TGTGCCAGCACCGTCGTCTATGGGAATCAGCCCCAGCATTTT
. | TRBJ1-5 | . | TRBV4-1 | CASSQDMAFGNQPQHF | TGCGCCAGCAGCCAAGATATGGCCTTTGGGAATCAGCCCCAGCATTTT
. | TRBJ1-2 | . | TRBV3-1/TRBV3-2 | CASSLNDYGYTF | TGTGCCAGCTCCCTAAATGATTATGGCTACACCTTC
. | TRBJ2-3 | . | TRBV18 | CASLDSPGPPDTQYF | TGTGCCAGCTTAGATTCACCGGGACCCCCAGATACGCAGTATTTT
. | TRBJ2-2 | . | TRBV9 | CASSATRQDTGELFF | TGTGCCAGCAGCGCGACCCGGCAGGACACCGGGGAGCTGTTTTTT
once | TRBJ2-2 | . | TRBV2 | CASSTKRGTGELFF | TGTGCCAGCTCGACCAAAAGGGGCACCGGGGAGCTGTTTTTT
. | TRBJ1-3 | TRBD1 | TRBV2 | CASSQTGTGFGNTIYF | TGTGCCAGCAGTCAAACCGGGACAGGGTTCGGAAACACCATATATTTT
. | TRBJ1-1 | . | TRBV15 | CAVRGGLATEAFF | TGTGCCGTAAGGGGGGGGCTGGCCACTGAAGCTTTCTTT
few | TRBJ2-2 | TRBD2 | TRBV2 | CASTEAGVSTGELFF | TGTGCCAGCACCGAAGCGGGGGTTTCCACCGGGGAGCTGTTTTTT
. | TRBJ1-4 | TRBD1 | TRBV18 | CASSPQQGLVNEKLFF | TGTGCCAGCTCACCCCAACAGGGGCTCGTTAATGAAAAACTGTTTTTT
. | TRBJ1-4 | . | TRBV2 | CASSVAGVGEKLFF | TGTGCCAGCAGTGTGGCGGGGGTTGGCGAAAAACTGTTTTTT
once | TRBJ1-1 | . | TRBV5-1 | CASSFIDRLTEAFF | TGCGCCAGCAGCTTCATCGACAGGTTGACTGAAGCTTTCTTT
. | TRBJ2-5 | . | TRBV29-1 | CSLRSAETQYF | TGCAGCCTCAGATCCGCGGAGACCCAGTACTTC
. | TRBJ1-1 | . | TRBV18 | CASSGTENTEAFF | TGTGCCAGCTCAGGGACGGAGAACACTGAAGCTTTCTTT
. | TRBJ1-2 | TRBD1 | TRBV28 | CASRDRGLIYGYTF | TGTGCCAGCAGAGACAGGGGGTTGATCTATGGCTACACCTTC
. | TRBJ1-6 | . | TRBV18 | CASSPRTGHTKNSPLHF | TGTGCCAGCTCACCGAGAACGGGACACACAAAGAATTCACCCCTCCACTTT
. | TRBJ1-4 | . | TRBV6-5 | CASSYNEKLFF | TGTGCCAGCAGCTATAATGAAAAACTGTTTTTT
. | TRBJ2-5 | . | TRBV5-1 | CASSVPGRQETQYF | TGCGCCAGCAGCGTACCGGGACGGCAAGAGACCCAGTACTTC
. | TRBJ2-7 | . | TRBV27 | CASSLNGYGSRSYEQYF | TGTGCCAGCAGCCTAAATGGATACGGGAGTAGGTCCTACGAGCAGTACTTC
. | TRBJ1-1 | . | TRBV9 | CASSVGRGSEAFF | TGTGCCAGCAGCGTAGGTCGGGGGAGTGAAGCTTTCTTT
. | TRBJ1-4 | . | TRBV5-6 | CASSSQGATNEKLFF | TGTGCCAGCAGCTCCCAGGGTGCAACTAATGAAAAACTGTTTTTT
. | TRBJ2-1 | TRBD1 | TRBV5-1 | CASSLAGGTGVNEQFF | TGCGCCAGCAGCTTGGCCGGGGGGACAGGGGTGAATGAGCAGTTCTTC
. | TRBJ2-7 | TRBD1 | TRBV28 | CASSPGTGLSYEQYF | TGTGCCAGCAGTCCCGGGACAGGGCTTTCCTACGAGCAGTACTTC
. | TRBJ2-7 | . | TRBV21-1 | CASSQQGDLYEQYF | TGTGCCAGCAGCCAACAGGGGGACTTGTACGAGCAGTACTTC
. | TRBJ1-1 | . | TRBV2 | CASSVNTVRLNTEAFF | TGTGCCAGCAGTGTCAACACGGTCAGATTAAACACTGAAGCTTTCTTT
. | TRBJ2-1 | TRBD2 | TRBV14 | CASSQDEISGERGQFF | TGTGCCAGCAGCCAAGATGAAATTAGCGGGGAACGGGGGCAGTTCTTC
once | TRBJ1-1 | . | TRBV18 | CASSPGTNTEAFF | TGTGCCAGCTCCCCCGGGACGAACACTGAAGCTTTCTTT